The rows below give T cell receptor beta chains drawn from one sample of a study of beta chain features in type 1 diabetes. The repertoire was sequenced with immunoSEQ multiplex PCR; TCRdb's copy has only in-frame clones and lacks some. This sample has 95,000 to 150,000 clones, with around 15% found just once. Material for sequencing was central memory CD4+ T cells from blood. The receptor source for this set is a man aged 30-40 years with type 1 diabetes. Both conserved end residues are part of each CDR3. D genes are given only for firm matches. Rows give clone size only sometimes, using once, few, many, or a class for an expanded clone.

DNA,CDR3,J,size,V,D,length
TGTGCCTGGAGTCCCCTGGCCGGCCGGGTGTCCGGGGAGCTGTTTTTT,CAWSPLAGRVSGELFF,TRBJ2-2,.,TRBV30,.,16
TGCGCCAGCAGCCAAGCCGAAGGAGGGGGCTTAAAGGGCTTC,CASSQAEGGGLKGF,TRBJ1-2,.,TRBV4-1,TRBD1,14
TGTGCCAGCAGCTTGTCGCCAGGGATCGAACCCTACGAGCAGTACTTC,CASSLSPGIEPYEQYF,TRBJ2-7,few,TRBV5-6,.,16
TGTGCCAGCAGCTTGGTGGGAGCAAATTCACCCCTCCACTTT,CASSLVGANSPLHF,TRBJ1-6,few,TRBV5-5,.,14
TGCGCCAGCAGCTTCCCAGACACCGGGGAGCTGTTTTTT,CASSFPDTGELFF,TRBJ2-2,few,TRBV5-1,.,13
TGTGCCAGCAGTTTAGTGGGTTCGGTCTCCTACGAGCAGTACTTC,CASSLVGSVSYEQYF,TRBJ2-7,few,TRBV28,.,15
TGTGCCAGCAGCTTTTCCGGGGCCGAGACAGATACGCAGTATTTT,CASSFSGAETDTQYF,TRBJ2-3,many,TRBV7-2,.,15
TGTGCCAGTAGCCTGGGACGGAACGAAAAACTGTTTTTT,CASSLGRNEKLFF,TRBJ1-4,.,TRBV19,.,13
TGTGCCAGCAGAGACATCATGGACAGCTCCAAAGAGACCCAGTACTTC,CASRDIMDSSKETQYF,TRBJ2-5,.,TRBV7-8,.,16
TGTGCCTCTCGGAGGGGGCCCTACGAGCAGTACTTC,CASRRGPYEQYF,TRBJ2-7,.,TRBV6-5,.,12
TGTGCCAGTAGTATCGAGACTAGCGGGTTTGCCTACGAGCAGTACTTC,CASSIETSGFAYEQYF,TRBJ2-7,few,TRBV19,TRBD2,16
TGTGCCAGCAGTAGAACAGGGGGAAACACCATATATTTT,CASSRTGGNTIYF,TRBJ1-3,.,TRBV25-1,.,13
TGCGCCAGCAGCCAAAGTCGGGGCGCCGGCACAGATACGCAGTATTTT,CASSQSRGAGTDTQYF,TRBJ2-3,.,TRBV4-3,.,16
TGTGCCAGCAGTATACAGGTGCCCACAGATACGCAGTATTTT,CASSIQVPTDTQYF,TRBJ2-3,.,TRBV27,.,14
TGTGCCAGCAGTTTAGCCTACAATGAGCAGTTCTTC,CASSLAYNEQFF,TRBJ2-1,.,TRBV28,.,12
TGTGCCAGCAGGTACCTGTCAGGGGGCGTAAGTGAGCAGTTCTTC,CASRYLSGGVSEQFF,TRBJ2-1,few,TRBV7-2,TRBD1,15
TGTGCCAGTAGTAGAAGACAGGGTGGCGACTCCTACGAGCAGTACTTC,CASSRRQGGDSYEQYF,TRBJ2-7,.,TRBV19,TRBD1,16
TGTGCCAGCAGCTTAGGCTCAGGGATTAACTATGGCTACACCTTC,CASSLGSGINYGYTF,TRBJ1-2,once,TRBV7-9,.,15
TGCAGCGTAGCCGGGTCCTACCAAGAGACCCAGTACTTC,CSVAGSYQETQYF,TRBJ2-5,few,TRBV29-1,.,13
TGTGCCAGCAGCTTAGGGAGGGAGGATGGCTACACCTTC,CASSLGREDGYTF,TRBJ1-2,.,TRBV7-2,.,13
TGCAGTGCTAGAGATCTGTCAGACTACACCTTC,CSARDLSDYTF,TRBJ1-2,few,TRBV20-1,.,11
TGTGCCAGCTCACCAGTCGACGGTGGAAACATTCAGTACTTC,CASSPVDGGNIQYF,TRBJ2-4,.,TRBV18,.,14
TGTGCCAGCAGTGAGGGATCGGGAACCAAAAACATTCAGTACTTC,CASSEGSGTKNIQYF,TRBJ2-4,.,TRBV6-1,.,15
TGTGCCAGCAGTGAGGTGGGCAGGGGGCCATCCTTCTACAATGAGCAGTTCTTC,CASSEVGRGPSFYNEQFF,TRBJ2-1,few,TRBV25-1,TRBD1,18
TGTGCCAGCAGTGTACAAGGTTTTGGCTACACCTTC,CASSVQGFGYTF,TRBJ1-2,few,TRBV25-1,.,12
TGTGCCAGCAGGGGACAGGGTGATTCACCCCTCCACTTT,CASRGQGDSPLHF,TRBJ1-6,.,TRBV28,TRBD1,13
TGTGCCAGCAGGGGACTCACAGATACGCAGTATTTT,CASRGLTDTQYF,TRBJ2-3,few,TRBV11-2,.,12
TGCAGTGGGCGTATGGTGGAGACCCAGTACTTC,CSGRMVETQYF,TRBJ2-5,few,TRBV20-1,.,11
TGTGCCAGCAATCGACAGCAAGAGACCCAGTACTTC,CASNRQQETQYF,TRBJ2-5,few,TRBV28,.,12
TGTGCCAGCAGCGTTGGGCTTAGCTCCTTCTACAATGAGCAGTTCTTC,CASSVGLSSFYNEQFF,TRBJ2-1,few,TRBV9,.,16
TGTGCCAGTAGTACGACAGGGATATCCTACAATGAGCAGTTCTTC,CASSTTGISYNEQFF,TRBJ2-1,many,TRBV19,TRBD1,15
TGTGCCAGCAGGCCCCGGGACAGGGCCTACGAGCAGTACTTC,CASRPRDRAYEQYF,TRBJ2-7,.,TRBV6-1,TRBD1,14
TGTGCCAGCAGCTTAGGCGGATTCTCTGGGGCCAACGTCCTGACTTTC,CASSLGGFSGANVLTF,TRBJ2-6,.,TRBV7-3,.,16
TGTGCCAGCAGCTTAGCGGGTGGCAATCAGCCCCAGCATTTT,CASSLAGGNQPQHF,TRBJ1-5,few,TRBV7-9,.,14
TGTGCCAGCAGCTTAGCGGCTAGCACAGATACGCAGTATTTT,CASSLAASTDTQYF,TRBJ2-3,few,TRBV7-2,.,14
TGTGCCAGCTCCTACCAGACAGGTTACACTGAAGCTTTCTTT,CASSYQTGYTEAFF,TRBJ1-1,few,TRBV18,.,14
TGTGCCAGCAGTGACGCTTCCATCCTTTCCTACGAGCAGTACTTC,CASSDASILSYEQYF,TRBJ2-7,few,TRBV6-1,.,15
TGTGCCAGCAGCTCCCTCCTCGGGGGGCCGGGGGAGACCCAGTACTTC,CASSSLLGGPGETQYF,TRBJ2-5,few,TRBV7-6,.,16
TGCAGTGAGGAGTCCGGGGAGACCCAGTACTTC,CSEESGETQYF,TRBJ2-5,few,TRBV20-1,.,11
TGTGCCAGCAGCCAAGTCCAAGCTAGCACAGATACGCAGTATTTT,CASSQVQASTDTQYF,TRBJ2-3,.,TRBV4-2,.,15
TGCAGCGCGCTCCACGGGCAGGGGGCGACGAACGAGCAGTACTTC,CSALHGQGATNEQYF,TRBJ2-7,.,TRBV29-1,TRBD1,15
TGTGCCAGCAGCCAAGATGTATCCACCAGAGATACGCAGTATTTT,CASSQDVSTRDTQYF,TRBJ2-3,many,TRBV4-2,.,15
TGTGCCAGCTCAGCCGGACAGCCCTACGAGCAGTACTTC,CASSAGQPYEQYF,TRBJ2-7,few,TRBV18,.,13
TGTGCCAGCAGTTACTCGGGCCCGGAGGGACAGCCCCAGCATTTT,CASSYSGPEGQPQHF,TRBJ1-5,.,TRBV6-5,.,15
TGCGCCACCCAAAACCAGGGACTAGCGGAAGAGACCCAGTACTTC,CATQNQGLAEETQYF,TRBJ2-5,few,TRBV5-1,TRBD2,15
TGTGCCAGCCTGGGACAGGGGGAGACCCAGTACTTC,CASLGQGETQYF,TRBJ2-5,.,TRBV6-5,TRBD1,12
TGTGCCAGCAGTGTAGAACAGGGTGCGGGCTACACCTTC,CASSVEQGAGYTF,TRBJ1-2,few,TRBV2,.,13
TGTGCCGGGTCGGCGGGACCTTCGAATGAAAAACTGTTTTTT,CAGSAGPSNEKLFF,TRBJ1-4,few,TRBV30,.,14
TGTGCCAGCAGTCGACCGTGGGATACGCAGTATTTT,CASSRPWDTQYF,TRBJ2-3,few,TRBV7-2,.,12
TGCGCCAGCAGCTTGACAGGGGATACTTCTGGGGCCAACGTCCTGACTTTC,CASSLTGDTSGANVLTF,TRBJ2-6,.,TRBV5-1,TRBD1,17
TGTGCCAGCAGCTTAGTTTCTGCGGTCCAAGGCGAGCAGTACTTC,CASSLVSAVQGEQYF,TRBJ2-7,few,TRBV7-6,.,15
TGTGCCAGCTCACCACCGGGACAGGATACCGGGGAGCTGTTTTTT,CASSPPGQDTGELFF,TRBJ2-2,.,TRBV18,TRBD1,15
TGCGCCAGCACGTCACGGGGCTATGGCTACACCTTC,CASTSRGYGYTF,TRBJ1-2,.,TRBV23-1,.,12
TGCGCCAGCAGCCAAGATCTTGGGAACACTGAAGCTTTCTTT,CASSQDLGNTEAFF,TRBJ1-1,few,TRBV4-3,.,14
TGTGCCAGCAGTGAATCCAACCGGGACAGGGCTTACGAGCAGTACTTC,CASSESNRDRAYEQYF,TRBJ2-7,few,TRBV25-1,TRBD1,16
TGTGCCAGCAGCCCTTACAAGGGGGAAAATGAGCAGTTCTTC,CASSPYKGENEQFF,TRBJ2-1,few,TRBV4-2,.,14
TGTGCCAGTAGGGATTCTCTCTCTGGAAACACCATATATTTT,CASRDSLSGNTIYF,TRBJ1-3,many,TRBV19,.,14
TGTGCCAGCAGCTTAGGACTAGCAGACTACGAGCAGTACTTC,CASSLGLADYEQYF,TRBJ2-7,.,TRBV7-2,TRBD2,14
TGTGCCAGCTCACCAGGTGCATCGGATTACTATGGCTACACCTTC,CASSPGASDYYGYTF,TRBJ1-2,few,TRBV18,.,15
TGTGCCAGTAGTATCTCAGTCGTCAGGGGGTCGAACGGGGAGCTGTTTTTT,CASSISVVRGSNGELFF,TRBJ2-2,.,TRBV19,TRBD1,17